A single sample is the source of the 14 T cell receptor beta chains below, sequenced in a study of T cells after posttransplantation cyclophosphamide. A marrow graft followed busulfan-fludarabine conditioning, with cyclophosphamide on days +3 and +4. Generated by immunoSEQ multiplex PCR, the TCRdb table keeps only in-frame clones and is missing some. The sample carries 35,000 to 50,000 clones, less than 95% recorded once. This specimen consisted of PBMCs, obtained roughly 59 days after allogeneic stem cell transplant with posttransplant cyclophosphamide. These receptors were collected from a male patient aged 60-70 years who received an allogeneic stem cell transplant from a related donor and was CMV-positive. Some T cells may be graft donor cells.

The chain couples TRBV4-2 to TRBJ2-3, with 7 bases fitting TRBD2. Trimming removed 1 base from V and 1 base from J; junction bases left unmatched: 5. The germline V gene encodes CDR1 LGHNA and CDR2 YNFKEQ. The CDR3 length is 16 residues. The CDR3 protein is CASSQAGLAGTDTQYF. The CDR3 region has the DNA TGTGCCAGCAGCCAAGCTGGGCTAGCGGGCACAGATACGCAGTATTTT.

The CDR3 reads CASSSFGTKQGDSSGYTF. The CDR3 DNA reads as TGCGCCAGCAGCTCCTTTGGGACGAAACAGGGGGACTCTTCCGGCTACACCTTC. This chain uses TRBV5-1 with TRBJ1-2, with 8 bases identical to TRBD1. Trimming removed 3 bases from V and 8 bases from J; junction bases left unmatched: 21. The CDR3 spans 18 residues. CDR1 SGHRS and CDR2 YFSETQ come from the germline V gene. Full variable domain (missing parts from reference TRBV5-1 and TRBJ1-2): KAGVTQTPRYLIKTRGQQVTLSCSPISGHRSVSWYQQTPGQGLQFLFEYFSETQRNKGNFPGRFSGRQFSNSRSEMNVSTLELGDSALYLCASSSFGTKQGDSSGYTFGSGTRLTVV.

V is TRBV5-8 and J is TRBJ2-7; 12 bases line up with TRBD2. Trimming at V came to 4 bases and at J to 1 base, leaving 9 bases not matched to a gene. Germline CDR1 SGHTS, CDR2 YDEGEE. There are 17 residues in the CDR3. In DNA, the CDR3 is TGTGCCAGCAGCCTACTAGCGGGGGGCCTGTCTTCCTACGAGCAGTACGTC. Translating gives CASSLLAGGLSSYEQYV.

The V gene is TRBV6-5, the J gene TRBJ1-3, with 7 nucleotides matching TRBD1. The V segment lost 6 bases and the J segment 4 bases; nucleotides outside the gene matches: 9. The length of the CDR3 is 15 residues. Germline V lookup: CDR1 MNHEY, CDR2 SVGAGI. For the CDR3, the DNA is TGTGCCAGCAGCATAACCATGACAGGGGGAAACACCATATATTTT. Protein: CASSITMTGGNTIYF.

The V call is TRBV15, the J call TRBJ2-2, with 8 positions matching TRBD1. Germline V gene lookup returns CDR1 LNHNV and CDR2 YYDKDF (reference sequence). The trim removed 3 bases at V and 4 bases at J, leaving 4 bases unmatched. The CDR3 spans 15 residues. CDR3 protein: CATSSLTGGTGELFF. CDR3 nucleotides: TGTGCCACCAGCAGTTTAACAGGGGGCACCGGGGAGCTGTTTTTT.

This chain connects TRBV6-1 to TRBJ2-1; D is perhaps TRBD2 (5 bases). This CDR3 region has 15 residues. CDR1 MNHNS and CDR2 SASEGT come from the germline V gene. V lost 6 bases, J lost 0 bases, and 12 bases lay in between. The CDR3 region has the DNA TGTGCCAGCAGAGGACTGGTAAGCTCCTACAATGAGCAGTTCTTC. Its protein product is CASRGLVSSYNEQFF.

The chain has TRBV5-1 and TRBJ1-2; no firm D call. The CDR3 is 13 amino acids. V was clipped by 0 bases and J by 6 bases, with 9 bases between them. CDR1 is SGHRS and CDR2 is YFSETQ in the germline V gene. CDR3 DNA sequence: TGCGCCAGCAGCTTGGGGTTCCGGGATGGCTACACCTTC. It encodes CASSLGFRDGYTF.

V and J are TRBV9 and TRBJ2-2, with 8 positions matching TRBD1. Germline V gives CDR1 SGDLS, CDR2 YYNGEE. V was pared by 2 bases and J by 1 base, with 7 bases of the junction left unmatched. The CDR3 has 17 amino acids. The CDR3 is CASSVFGTGRNTGELFF. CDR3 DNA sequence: TGTGCCAGCAGCGTTTTCGGGACAGGACGGAACACCGGGGAGCTGTTTTTT.

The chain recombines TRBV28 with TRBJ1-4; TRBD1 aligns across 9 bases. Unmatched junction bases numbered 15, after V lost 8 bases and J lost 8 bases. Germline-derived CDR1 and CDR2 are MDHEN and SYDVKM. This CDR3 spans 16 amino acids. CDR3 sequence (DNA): TGTGCCAGCGAAGGGAGGCCTGGACAGGGGTCGGAAAAACTGTTTTTT. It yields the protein CASEGRPGQGSEKLFF.

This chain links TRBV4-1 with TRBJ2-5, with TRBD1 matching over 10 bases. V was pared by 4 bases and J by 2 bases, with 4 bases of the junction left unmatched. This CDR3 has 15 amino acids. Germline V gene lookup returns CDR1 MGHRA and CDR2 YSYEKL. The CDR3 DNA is TGCGCCAGCAGCCCGCGGACAGGGGGACAAGAGACCCAGTACTTC. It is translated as CASSPRTGGQETQYF.

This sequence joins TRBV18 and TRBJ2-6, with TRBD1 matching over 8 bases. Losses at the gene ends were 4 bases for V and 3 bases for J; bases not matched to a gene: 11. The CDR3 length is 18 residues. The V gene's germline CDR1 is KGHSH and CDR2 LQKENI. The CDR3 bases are TGTGCCAGCTCACTAACCGCAGGGGGCCTAGGTGGGGCCAACGTCCTGACTTTC. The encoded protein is CASSLTAGGLGGANVLTF.

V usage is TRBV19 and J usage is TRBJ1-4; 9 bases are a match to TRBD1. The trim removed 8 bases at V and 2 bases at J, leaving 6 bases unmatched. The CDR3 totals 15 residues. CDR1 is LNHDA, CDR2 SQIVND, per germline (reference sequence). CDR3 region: CASSDRGLTNEKLFF. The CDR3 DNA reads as TGTGCCAGTTCGGACAGGGGCTTGACTAATGAAAAACTGTTTTTT. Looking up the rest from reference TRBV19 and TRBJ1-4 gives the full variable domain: DGGITQSPKYLFRKEGQNVTLSCEQNLNHDAMYWYRQDPGQGLRLIYYSQIVNDFQKGDIAEGYSVSREKKESFPLTVTSAQKNPTAFYLCASSDRGLTNEKLFFGSGTQLSVL.

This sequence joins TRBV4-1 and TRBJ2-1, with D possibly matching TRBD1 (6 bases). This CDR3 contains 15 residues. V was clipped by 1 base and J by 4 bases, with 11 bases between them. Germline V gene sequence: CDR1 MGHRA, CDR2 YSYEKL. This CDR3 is CASSQGLQGYNEQFF. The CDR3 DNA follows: TGCGCCAGCAGCCAAGGCCTACAGGGTTACAATGAGCAGTTCTTC.

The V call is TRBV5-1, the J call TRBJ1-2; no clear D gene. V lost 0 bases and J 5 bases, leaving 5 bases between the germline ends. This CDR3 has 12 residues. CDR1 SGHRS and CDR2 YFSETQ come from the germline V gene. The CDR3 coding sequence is TGCGCCAGCAGCTTGGCACAGTATGGCTACACCTTC. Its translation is CASSLAQYGYTF.